One sample yielded the 12 T cell receptor beta chains listed below, sequenced in a study of blood T cells in healthy people across ages (dated by TCRdb to the mid-2010s). Library method: 5' RACE. TCRdb records Illumina HiSeq 2500 as the sequencer. A second PCR of roughly 7 to 11 cycles was performed with a sample-barcoded 5' primer and a J-beta primer mix. TCRdb reprocessed the public reads (quality trimming at Q25 with fastp, clone calling with MiXCR) and kept in-frame beta chains. Under each unique CDR3 protein, matching rows form one entry showing the most common genes and DNA. In this sample the table shows 1.5 million to 1.8 million distinct CDR3 sequences, roughly 43% of which occur a single time. 4% of the sample rests with the top ten. The material sequenced was blood. The receptors were sampled from a woman younger than 35 in good health.

This clonotype occurred a few times. The V gene is TRBV28, the J gene TRBJ2-5; 7 nucleotides align to TRBD1. This CDR3 is 16 amino acids long. Germline V gene data show CDR1 as MDHEN and CDR2 as SYDVKM. The trim removed 4 bases at V and 4 bases at J, leaving 12 bases unmatched. The DNA of the CDR3 is TGTGCCAGCAGTTCAAGGGGGCGACCCCCCCTAGAGACCCAGTACTTC. Translating gives CASSSRGRPPLETQYF.

The V call is TRBV10-3, the J call TRBJ2-1; D is possibly TRBD1 or TRBD2 (5 bases each). The end of the DNA is better explained by TRBJ2-7, so the J call may be wrong. The length of the CDR3 is 13 residues. The germline CDR1 and CDR2 sequences are ENHRY and SYGVKD. The CDR3 is CATKDRDYNEQYF. The CDR3 DNA sequence: TGTGCCACCAAAGACAGAGACTACAATGAGCAGTACTTC.

In its sample, this clonotype was seen a few times. The rearrangement uses TRBV12-3 or TRBV12-4 and TRBJ1-1; tentatively, D is TRBD1 (6 bases). The CDR3 is 14 amino acids. Trimming left V 3 bases short and J 6 bases short, with 14 bases between. The CDR3 coding sequence is TGTGCCAGCAGTTTGGACGGGGGGGGCGCTGAAGCTTTCTTT. Residues: CASSLDGGGAEAFF.

This clonotype was detected only a few times. V is TRBV7-2 and J is TRBJ2-4; D is possibly TRBD2 (5 bases). V was cut by 5 bases and J by 13 bases, with 21 bases left in between. CDR1 is SGHTA, CDR2 FQGNSA, per germline. The CDR3 totals 14 residues. The CDR3 here is CASSGRHHYGEQYF. The CDR3 bases are TGTGCCAGCAGCGGCCGACACCACTACGGGGAGCAGTACTTC. Full variable domain (missing parts from reference TRBV7-2 and TRBJ2-4): GAGVSQSPSNKVTEKGKDVELRCDPISGHTALYWYRQSLGQGLEFLIYFQGNSAPDKSGLPSDRFSAERTGGSVSTLTIQRTQQEDSAVYLCASSGRHHYGEQYFGAGTRLSVL.

The chain uses TRBV5-1 and TRBJ2-7; D call uncertain. V shed 0 bases and J shed 6 bases, with 10 bases lying between them. Germline assignment: CDR1 SGHRS and CDR2 YFSETQ. The CDR3 is made up of 13 amino acids. The CDR3 is CASSLDLGREQYF. In DNA, the CDR3 is TGCGCCAGCAGCTTGGACTTAGGGCGCGAGCAGTACTTC.

This clonotype was detected only a few times. V gene TRBV4-1 combines with J gene TRBJ1-1; D is undetermined. Germline CDR1 is MGHRA and CDR2 is YSYEKL. The CDR3 consists of 12 residues. Trimming shortened V by 1 base and J by 4 bases, and 4 bases separated the two germline ends. The CDR3 DNA reads TGCGCCAGCAGCCAAGTTCCCACTGAAGCTTTCTTT. The encoded protein is CASSQVPTEAFF.

This chain joins TRBV3-1 and TRBJ2-7; D possibly corresponds to TRBD1 (6 bases). The CDR3 runs 14 residues. Trimming removed 6 bases at V and 1 base at J, with 13 bases between. Looked up from germline, CDR1 is LGHDT and CDR2 is YNNKEL (reference sequence). The CDR3 DNA follows: TGTGCCAGCAGTCGGACAGCGAGATCCTACGAGCAGTACTTC. Its protein product is CASSRTARSYEQYF.

The chain couples TRBV20-1 to TRBJ2-7; no firm D call. Germline lookup yields CDR1 DFQATT and CDR2 SNEGSKA (reference sequence). The V end was cut by 6 bases, the J end by 12 bases, with 12 bases between. There are 9 residues in the CDR3. In nucleotides, the CDR3 is TGCAGTGCCGCCGCATGGGGGTACTTC. Its protein product is CSAAAWGYF.

The rearrangement uses TRBV5-1 and TRBJ2-1; D tentatively reads TRBD1 or TRBD2 (6 bases each). Trimming stripped 2 bases from V and 10 bases from J, with 10 bases between. Germline V gene lookup returns CDR1 SGHRS and CDR2 YFSETQ. The length of the CDR3 is 12 residues. In DNA, the CDR3 is TGCGCCAGCAGCTTCGGGGGCGTGGAGCAGTTCTTC. Its translation: CASSFGGVEQFF.

This chain joins TRBV27 and TRBJ2-1; D unresolved. The CDR3 contains 16 residues. V lost 6 bases to trimming and J lost 2 bases, with 17 bases between them. Germline V CDR1 and CDR2: MNHEY, SMNVEV (reference sequence). This CDR3 reads CASRNSGARTYNEQFF. DNA for the CDR3: TGTGCCAGCAGAAATAGTGGAGCAAGGACCTACAATGAGCAGTTCTTC.

On this clonotype: An end of the junction differs from the germline gene, which may be a read error. This sequence joins TRBV29-1 and TRBJ2-4, with 8 nucleotides matching TRBD2. The CDR3 runs to 14 residues. Germline CDR1 SQVTM, CDR2 ANQGSEA. The CDR3 reads CSVEDIRRREAQYF. As DNA, the CDR3 is TGCAGCGTGGAAGATATAAGGAGGCGGGAGGCCCAGTACTTC.

The V gene is TRBV3-1, the J gene TRBJ1-2; D unresolved. Between the trimmed V and J ends, which lost 2 bases and 4 bases, there was a span of 17 bases. Germline lookup yields CDR1 LGHDT and CDR2 YNNKEL (reference sequence). The CDR3 runs 16 residues. The CDR3 reads CASSQLGSSLSYGYTF. DNA of the CDR3: TGTGCCAGCAGCCAATTGGGCAGCTCGCTTTCCTATGGCTACACCTTC.